A selection of T cell receptor beta chains follows, all from one sample in a study of blood T cells in healthy people across ages. TCRdb re-called the 5' RACE reads with MiXCR, one entry per CDR3 protein. The data contain about 1.8 million distinct CDR3 sequences, roughly 49% of them singletons. Sequencing used blood. The source of these receptors is a woman aged 40 to 50 in good health. Both conserved end residues are trimmed from each CDR3. Fields, in order: V gene, D gene, clone size, J gene, CDR3 protein. D genes are given only for firm matches. Part of the rows lack a size; the others show once, few, many or a class for expanded clones.

TRBV7-9	-	many	TRBJ1-1	ASSLAGGSTEAF
TRBV6-5	TRBD1	-	TRBJ1-2	ASSRDREANYGYT
TRBV6-2/TRBV6-3	TRBD2	few	TRBJ2-4	ASSPGRGGVWY
TRBV15	-	-	TRBJ2-7	ATSRDGPHEQY
TRBV4-3	-	-	TRBJ1-5	ASSHGASNQPQH
TRBV20-1	TRBD1	few	TRBJ2-1	SARGDRGNEQF
TRBV20-1	TRBD1	-	TRBJ1-6	SARDRDRTAFNSPLH
TRBV7-2	-	-	TRBJ2-5	ASSLNSIQETQY
TRBV19	-	-	TRBJ1-2	ATRQSYGYT
TRBV18	TRBD2	few	TRBJ2-3	ASSPSSGATDTQY
TRBV5-1	TRBD1	-	-	ASSRGTGVYYEQY
TRBV11-2	TRBD2	-	TRBJ2-2	ASSLRGLADTGELF
TRBV20-1	-	-	TRBJ2-1	SARGASDNEQF
TRBV4-2	-	-	TRBJ2-1	ASSQEGARGYNEQF
TRBV15	-	once	TRBJ1-5	ATSRDLRGGNQPQH
TRBV14	-	-	TRBJ2-5	ASGVPGGGGTQY
TRBV2	-	-	TRBJ2-3	ASKHSTDTQY
TRBV4-3	TRBD2	-	TRBJ2-2	ASSRDAPAGGQTGELF
TRBV3-1	-	few	TRBJ2-7	ASSQVVGPPTYEQY
TRBV7-2	TRBD2	-	TRBJ2-5	ASSWGLAGALKIQETQY
TRBV4-2	-	-	TRBJ1-2	ASRGSSAGSYYGYT
TRBV6-2/TRBV6-3	-	few	TRBJ2-7	ASSSRAGGRYEQY
TRBV28	TRBD1	-	TRBJ2-7	ASSSLGTGGKKQQY
TRBV7-9	-	-	TRBJ2-3	ASSLGQSNTQY
TRBV29-1	-	-	TRBJ1-2	GVRGAYGYT
TRBV20-1	TRBD1	-	TRBJ1-2	SARSQGVNYGYT
TRBV9	-	few	TRBJ1-1	ASSAGLVDAEAF
TRBV7-2	-	-	TRBJ1-2	ASSLDGRNYGYT
TRBV9	-	-	TRBJ2-5	ASSVAAGRETQY
TRBV7-9	-	-	TRBJ2-4	ASSFAIEGEQY
TRBV27	-	-	TRBJ2-1	ASSLGLRSNNEQF
TRBV7-2	-	-	TRBJ2-2	ASSLWPGPSTGELF
TRBV7-8	-	-	TRBJ1-1	ASSLEAGWGTEAF
TRBV28	TRBD1	few	TRBJ2-7	ASRGPGQGYEQY
TRBV20-1	TRBD2	few	TRBJ2-3	SANRDYDTDTQY
TRBV7-2	-	few	TRBJ2-3	ASSLARAADTQY
TRBV4-1	-	-	TRBJ2-5	ASSQDEARGEETQY